The rows below give T cell receptor beta chains drawn from one sample of a study of cytomegalovirus exposure and HLA in healthy donors. Method: immunoSEQ multiplex PCR; TCRdb's copy keeps in-frame clones and lacks some. Of over 100,000 clones in the sample, more than 65% are singletons; the top ten hold 9.5% to 13%. Sequencing input: PBMCs. These receptors were obtained from a man aged 35 to 55 in good health and CMV-seropositive. Both conserved end residues are part of each CDR3. D genes are given only for firm matches. Clone size is not always given. Where it is, it says once, few, many or a class for expanded clones.

TRBJ2-7 | TRBV18 | TRBD1 | once | TGTGCCAGCTCACCACCAGGGGACAGGGGAGACGAGCAGTACTTC | CASSPPGDRGDEQYF
TRBJ2-7 | TRBV21-1 | NA | once | TGTGCCAGCAGCAAAGAAGGAACTAGCGGGCACGAGCAGTACTTC | CASSKEGTSGHEQYF
TRBJ2-4 | TRBV18 | TRBD1 | NA | TGTGCCAGCTCACCACCTACAGGGGTAGCCAAAAACATTCAGTACTTC | CASSPPTGVAKNIQYF
TRBJ2-7 | TRBV13 | TRBD2 | once | TGTGCCAGCAGCCCCCTTAGACTAGCGGGGGGGAAAAACTCCTACGAGCAGTACTTC | CASSPLRLAGGKNSYEQYF
TRBJ2-7 | TRBV28 | TRBD1 | NA | TGTGCCAGCAGTTGGGGGACAGTCTCCTACGAGCAGTACTTC | CASSWGTVSYEQYF
TRBJ2-1 | TRBV28 | NA | NA | TGTGCCAGCTCCGGCGGCCACAATGAGCAGTTCTTC | CASSGGHNEQFF
TRBJ2-4 | TRBV18 | NA | NA | TGTGCCAGCTCACCACCTGCAGGGGCGAACATTCAGTACTTC | CASSPPAGANIQYF
TRBJ1-1 | TRBV7-3 | NA | NA | TGTGCCAGCAGCTTGGGGGGGGCGAACACTGAAGCTTTCTTT | CASSLGGANTEAFF
TRBJ2-7 | TRBV27 | TRBD1 | NA | TGTGCCAGCCGGACAGGGAGGTACGAGCAGTACTTC | CASRTGRYEQYF
TRBJ2-3 | TRBV7-9 | TRBD2 | NA | TGTTCCAGCAGCTTAGGGGCGGGGGGGCACGCAGATACGCAGTATTTT | CSSSLGAGGHADTQYF
TRBJ2-5 | TRBV7-9 | TRBD1 | NA | TGTGCCAGCAGCCCCCTAGGGGGCAGCTATATGGAGACCCAGTACTTC | CASSPLGGSYMETQYF
TRBJ1-4 | TRBV29-1 | NA | few | TGCAGCGTGGGGCAGGGCGGAAATGAAAAACTGTTTTTT | CSVGQGGNEKLFF
TRBJ1-2 | TRBV28 | TRBD1 | few | TGTGCCAGCAGTTCCCGGGACAGGGAGCGCTATGGCTACACCTTC | CASSSRDRERYGYTF
TRBJ2-3 | TRBV7-9 | NA | NA | TGTGCCAGCAGCCGGACAGTCTCTAGCACAGATACGCAGTATTTT | CASSRTVSSTDTQYF
TRBJ2-1 | TRBV5-5 | TRBD2 | NA | TGTGCCAGCACACCATTAGCGGGGGCGAACAATGAGCAGTTCTTC | CASTPLAGANNEQFF
TRBJ2-7 | TRBV7-2 | TRBD1 | once | TGTGCCAGCAGCCCGGCAGGGGGTGGGTACGAGCAGTACTTC | CASSPAGGGYEQYF
TRBJ1-3 | TRBV11-2 | TRBD1 | NA | TGTGCCAGCAGCTTAACGACAGGGCAGGGAAACACCATATATTTT | CASSLTTGQGNTIYF
TRBJ1-5 | TRBV19 | NA | once | TGTGCCACCCAAGACAGGAGCAATCAGCCCCAGCATTTT | CATQDRSNQPQHF
TRBJ2-1 | TRBV10-2 | TRBD1 | NA | TGCGCCAGCAGTGCAGAAGGACAGGGTAATGAGCAGTTCTTC | CASSAEGQGNEQFF
TRBJ1-2 | TRBV27 | TRBD1 | once | TGTGCCAGCAGTTTATCTGGGGACAGGGGGCTGGGCGGCTACACCTTC | CASSLSGDRGLGGYTF
TRBJ2-7 | TRBV20-1 | NA | NA | TGCAGTGCTAGTCAGGGCCCCGAGCAGTACTTC | CSASQGPEQYF
TRBJ2-7 | TRBV7-2 | NA | NA | TGTGCCAGCAGCTTAGCGGAGGCGGGGAAAGAGCAGTACTTC | CASSLAEAGKEQYF
TRBJ1-5 | TRBV28 | TRBD1 | few | TGTGCCAGCAGAACGACAGGGAGCAATCAGCCCCAGCATTTT | CASRTTGSNQPQHF
TRBJ2-1 | TRBV19 | NA | once | TGTGCCAGTAGTATCGACAGTTACAATGAGCAGTTCTTC | CASSIDSYNEQFF
TRBJ2-1 | TRBV19 | TRBD1 | few | TGTGCCAGTAGTATCGGGACAGACTACAATGAGCAGTTCTTC | CASSIGTDYNEQFF
TRBJ1-2 | TRBV11-2 | NA | NA | TGTGCCAGCAGCCTCTCCTCGAGGGCCGTTTCTTATGGCTACACCTTC | CASSLSSRAVSYGYTF
TRBJ2-3 | TRBV9 | NA | NA | TGTGCCAGCAGCGTAGTTGCGGGGGCCACAGATACGCAGTATTTT | CASSVVAGATDTQYF
TRBJ2-2 | TRBV25-1 | TRBD1 | NA | TGTGCCAGCAGCGCCGGGACAGGGGCTAATACCGGGGAGCTGTTTTTT | CASSAGTGANTGELFF
TRBJ1-2 | TRBV4-1 | TRBD1 | once | TGCGCCAGCAGCCACGAACAGGGGGCTCGGTATGGCTACACCTTC | CASSHEQGARYGYTF
TRBJ1-1 | TRBV28 | NA | NA | TGTGCCAGCAGGACCACGGGAGGGACTGAAGCTTTCTTT | CASRTTGGTEAFF
TRBJ2-3 | TRBV2 | TRBD1 | NA | TGTGCCAGCAGTGAATGGGGACAGGGGGTGGATACGCAGTATTTT | CASSEWGQGVDTQYF
TRBJ1-4 | TRBV5-6 | NA | NA | TGTGCCAGCAGCTTGGTGGGGAGGGGAGAAAAACTGTTTTTT | CASSLVGRGEKLFF
TRBJ1-2 | TRBV4-1 | NA | NA | TGCGCCAGCAGCCAAGCCCCCGCGGGGCGGAGTGGCTACACCTTC | CASSQAPAGRSGYTF
TRBJ1-2 | TRBV6-1 | NA | NA | TGTGCCAGCAGAGGAGGGGCTCCAGCGTATGGCTACACCTTC | CASRGGAPAYGYTF
TRBJ1-6 | TRBV6-6 | NA | few | TGTGCCAGCAGGCGACAGGCTAATTCACCCCTCCACTTT | CASRRQANSPLHF
TRBJ2-7 | TRBV21-1 | NA | NA | TGTGCCAGGCAACCAGACTACGAGCAGTACTTC | CARQPDYEQYF
TRBJ2-7 | TRBV5-5 | NA | few | TGTGCCAGCAGCATCCAGGGGCATAGCTCCTACGAGCAGTACTTC | CASSIQGHSSYEQYF
TRBJ1-4 | TRBV9 | NA | NA | TGTGCCAGCAGCCGCCGCGGGGGCGCAACTAATGAAAAACTGTTTTTT | CASSRRGGATNEKLFF
TRBJ1-5 | TRBV19 | NA | NA | TGTGCCAGTTTGGGGGGGGCGGGCAATCAGCCCCAGCATTTT | CASLGGAGNQPQHF
TRBJ2-3 | TRBV5-1 | TRBD2 | NA | TGCGCCAGCAGCTTCGTCCTAGCGGGGGGGACAGATACGCAGTATTTT | CASSFVLAGGTDTQYF
TRBJ2-7 | TRBV4-1 | NA | few | TGCGCCAGCAGCCAAGGACTCCTAGGGGATTACGAGCAGTACTTC | CASSQGLLGDYEQYF
TRBJ2-5 | TRBV4-2 | TRBD2 | NA | TGTGCCAGCAGCCAAGATAGCGGGGGGAGAGAGACCCAGTACTTC | CASSQDSGGRETQYF
TRBJ2-6 | TRBV6-4 | NA | few | TGTGCCAGCAGTGACTCGGACAACTCTGGGGCCAACGGCCTGACTTTC | CASSDSDNSGANGLTF
TRBJ1-2 | TRBV18 | TRBD1 | NA | TGTGCCAGCTCACTCACAGGGGGCTATGGCTACACCTTC | CASSLTGGYGYTF
TRBJ2-2 | TRBV19 | TRBD1 | few | TGTGCCAGTAGTATGTTTGGGACAGCGAACACCGGGGAGCTGTTTTTT | CASSMFGTANTGELFF
TRBJ2-7 | TRBV6-8 | NA | NA | TGTGCCAGCAGTTACTCTAGACAGGAGCACGAGCAGTACTTC | CASSYSRQEHEQYF
TRBJ1-2 | TRBV4-1 | NA | NA | TGCGCCAGCAGTCTCTCTTCGCAGGTTACGGATGGCTACACCTTC | CASSLSSQVTDGYTF
TRBJ1-6 | TRBV27 | TRBD1 | NA | TGTGCCAGCAGTTTAAGGACAGGGCTTTCACCCCTCCACTTT | CASSLRTGLSPLHF
TRBJ2-5 | TRBV28 | NA | once | TGTGCCAGCAGTTTATACGGGGAGCAGTACTTC | CASSLYGEQYF
TRBJ2-7 | TRBV19 | TRBD1 | once | TGTGCCAGTAGTATGGACAGGGGCTACGAGCAGTACTTC | CASSMDRGYEQYF
TRBJ2-1 | TRBV11-2 | TRBD2 | NA | TGTGCCAGCAGCCCCGGGGGGGCCGTCAATGAGCAGTTCTTC | CASSPGGAVNEQFF
TRBJ1-6 | TRBV28 | NA | NA | TGTGCCAGCAGTAGTTTAGGGGGGGCCGGATATTCACCCCTCCACTTT | CASSSLGGAGYSPLHF
TRBJ2-7 | TRBV5-1 | NA | NA | TGCGCCAGCAGCTTGGCAGGTCCGCCAGGTTACGAGCAGTACTTC | CASSLAGPPGYEQYF
TRBJ1-2 | TRBV18 | NA | NA | TGTGCCAGCTCACCGTACAGGCAAATCTATGGCTACACCTTC | CASSPYRQIYGYTF
TRBJ2-2 | TRBV19 | NA | NA | TGTGCCACAGCTACAGGTTACACCGGGGAGCTGTTTTTT | CATATGYTGELFF